The clone carrying this T cell receptor beta chain came up a few times. What it binds is not known. The sample comes from a study of cytomegalovirus exposure and HLA in healthy donors. CDR1 and CDR2 from the germline V gene are WNHNN and SYGVQD (reference sequence). The trim removed 5 bases at V and 2 bases at J, leaving 6 bases unmatched. This CDR3 is built from 15 residues. Points from the study as a whole: The study flagged 150 to 200 TCR beta chains as cytomegalovirus-associated.

The PCR employed 60 Vbeta primers together with 13 Jbeta primers. Measured with immunoSEQ multiplex PCR; TCRdb has only the in-frame clones, and not every one. The data hold some 150,000 clones, with under 75% observed a single time. The sample comprised PBMCs. The gene calls are TRBV10-1 and TRBJ2-7; 10 bases match TRBD1. This clonotype was obtained from a woman aged 60-75 years in good health and CMV-seropositive. The CDR3 DNA reads as TGCGCCAGCAGTAGTCCGGGACAGGGGACCTACGAGCAGTACTTC. It translates to CASSSPGQGTYEQYF.